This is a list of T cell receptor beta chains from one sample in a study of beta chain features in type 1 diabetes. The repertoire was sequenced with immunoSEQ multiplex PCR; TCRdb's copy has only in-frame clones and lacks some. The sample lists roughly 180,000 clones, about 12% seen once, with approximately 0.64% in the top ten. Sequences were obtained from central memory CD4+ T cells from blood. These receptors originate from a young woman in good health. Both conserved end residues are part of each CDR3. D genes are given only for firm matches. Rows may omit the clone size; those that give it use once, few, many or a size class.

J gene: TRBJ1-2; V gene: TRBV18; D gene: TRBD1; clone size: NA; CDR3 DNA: TGTGCCAGCTCAACGACAGGGGGGAATGGCTACACCTTC; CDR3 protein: CASSTTGGNGYTF
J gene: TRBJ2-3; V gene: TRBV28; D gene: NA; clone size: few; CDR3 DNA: TGTGCCAGCAGTTCAGGGGGCACAGATACGCAGTATTTT; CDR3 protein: CASSSGGTDTQYF
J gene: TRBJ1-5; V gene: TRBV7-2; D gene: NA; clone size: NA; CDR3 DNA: TGTGCCAGCAGCTTTACGGGGGGTAGGGGAAGGGGTCAGCCCCAGCATTTT; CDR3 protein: CASSFTGGRGRGQPQHF
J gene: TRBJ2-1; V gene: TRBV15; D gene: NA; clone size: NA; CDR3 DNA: TGTGCCATCAAAGGGGGTCCCAACCCAGCCAATGAGCAGTTCTTC; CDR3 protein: CAIKGGPNPANEQFF
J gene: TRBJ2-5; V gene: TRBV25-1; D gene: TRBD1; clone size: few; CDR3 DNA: TGTGCCAGCAGTGAGACTTTGACAGGGTACCAAGAGACCCAGTACTTC; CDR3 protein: CASSETLTGYQETQYF
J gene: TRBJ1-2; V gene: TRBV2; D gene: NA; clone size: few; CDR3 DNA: TGTGCCAGCAGAGCTGGGGGGGGCAGTGGCTATGGCTACACCTTC; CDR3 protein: CASRAGGGSGYGYTF
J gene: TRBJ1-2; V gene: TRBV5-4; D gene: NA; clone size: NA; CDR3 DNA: TGTGCCAGCAGCTCATCCTTCAGGGATGACTATGGCTACACCTTC; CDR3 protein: CASSSSFRDDYGYTF
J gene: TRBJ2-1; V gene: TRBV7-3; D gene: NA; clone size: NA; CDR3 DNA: TGTGCCAGCAGCCCCCAACGGGACTACAATGAGCAGTTCTTC; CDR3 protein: CASSPQRDYNEQFF
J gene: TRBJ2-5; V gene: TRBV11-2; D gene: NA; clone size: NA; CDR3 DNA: TGTGCCAGCAGCTTAACCAGTCTCCAAGAGACCCAGTACTTC; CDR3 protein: CASSLTSLQETQYF
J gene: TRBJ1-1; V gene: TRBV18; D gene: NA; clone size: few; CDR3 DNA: TGTGCCAGCTCCACCCAGGGGAGTAACACTGAAGCTTTCTTT; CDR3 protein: CASSTQGSNTEAFF
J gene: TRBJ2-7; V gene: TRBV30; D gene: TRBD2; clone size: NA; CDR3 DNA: TGTGCCTGGGGCCGTAGGGGCGGGAGGGCCTACGAGCAGTACTTC; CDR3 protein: CAWGRRGGRAYEQYF
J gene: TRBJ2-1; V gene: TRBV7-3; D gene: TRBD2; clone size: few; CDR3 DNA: TGTGCCAGCAGCTTCGTACCGGGACTAGAGATGAATGAGCAGTTCTTC; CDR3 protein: CASSFVPGLEMNEQFF
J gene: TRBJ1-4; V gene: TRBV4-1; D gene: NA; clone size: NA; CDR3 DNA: TGCGCCAGCAGCCAAGACCCCGGGGTCCGATTTGAAAAACTGTTTTTT; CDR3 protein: CASSQDPGVRFEKLFF
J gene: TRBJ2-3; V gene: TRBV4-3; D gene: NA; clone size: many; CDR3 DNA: TGCGCCAGCAGCCAAGGAGCCAGCGGTAACACAGATACGCAGTATTTT; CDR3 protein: CASSQGASGNTDTQYF
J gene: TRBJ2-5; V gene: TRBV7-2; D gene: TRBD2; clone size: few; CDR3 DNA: TGTGCCAGCAGCCCTAGACTAGCACAAGAGACCCAGTACTTC; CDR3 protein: CASSPRLAQETQYF
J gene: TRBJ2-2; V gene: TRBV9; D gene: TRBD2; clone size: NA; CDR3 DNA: TGTGCCAGCAGCTTACGACCGGGACTAGGCGTCACCGGGGAGCTGTTTTTT; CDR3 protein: CASSLRPGLGVTGELFF
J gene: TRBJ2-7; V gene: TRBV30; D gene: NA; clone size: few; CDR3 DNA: TGTGCCTGGAGTATAGCAACCTACGAGCAGTACTTC; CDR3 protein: CAWSIATYEQYF
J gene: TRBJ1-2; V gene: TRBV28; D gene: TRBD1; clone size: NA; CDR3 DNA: TGTGCCAGCACCTTACAGGGGCTCTATGGCTACACCTTC; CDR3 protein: CASTLQGLYGYTF
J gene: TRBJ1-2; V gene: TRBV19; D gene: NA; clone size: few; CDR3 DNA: TGTGCCAGTAGTATAAGAGGACAGACCAACACCTTC; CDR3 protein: CASSIRGQTNTF
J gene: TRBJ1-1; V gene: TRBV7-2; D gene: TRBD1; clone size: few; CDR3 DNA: TGTGCCAGCAGCCAGGACAGGGACACTGAAGCTTTCTTT; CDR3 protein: CASSQDRDTEAFF
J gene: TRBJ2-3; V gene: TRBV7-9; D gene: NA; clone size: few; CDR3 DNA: TGTGCCAGCAGCTCACGTCGGGGGTCCACAGATACGCAGTATTTT; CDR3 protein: CASSSRRGSTDTQYF
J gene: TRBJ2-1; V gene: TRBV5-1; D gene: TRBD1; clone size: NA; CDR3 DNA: TGCGCCAGCAGCCCGGGACAGGACAATGAGCAGTTCTTC; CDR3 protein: CASSPGQDNEQFF
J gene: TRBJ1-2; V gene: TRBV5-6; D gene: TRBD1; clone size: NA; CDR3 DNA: TGTGCCAGCAGACGTGGCGGACAGGGGAACTATGGCTACACCTTC; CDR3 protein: CASRRGGQGNYGYTF
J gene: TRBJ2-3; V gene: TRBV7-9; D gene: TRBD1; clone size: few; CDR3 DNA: TGTGCCAGCAGCTTAACAGGGGGAGCAGATACGCAGTATTTT; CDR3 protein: CASSLTGGADTQYF
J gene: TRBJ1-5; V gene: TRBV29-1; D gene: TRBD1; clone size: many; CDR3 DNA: TGCAGCGTTGTTTTGGACAGGCGACAGCCCCAGCATTTT; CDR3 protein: CSVVLDRRQPQHF
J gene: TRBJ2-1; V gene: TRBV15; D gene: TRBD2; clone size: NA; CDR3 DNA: TGTGCCACCAGCAGGGTCGGACTAGCGGATTCTTACAATGAGCAGTTCTTC; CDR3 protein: CATSRVGLADSYNEQFF
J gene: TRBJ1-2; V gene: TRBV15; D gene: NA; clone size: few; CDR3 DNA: TGTGCCACCAGCAGAGATCGGGGGGACTACACCTTC; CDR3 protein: CATSRDRGDYTF
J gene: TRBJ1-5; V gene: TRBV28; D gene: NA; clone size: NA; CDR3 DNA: TGTGCCAGCAGTGGTATCTTGCCGAGTAGCAATCAGCCCCAGCATTTT; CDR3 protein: CASSGILPSSNQPQHF
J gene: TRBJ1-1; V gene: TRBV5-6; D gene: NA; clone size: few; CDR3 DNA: TGTGCCAGCAGCTGGGGGGACGGCAAAATCATGGCTTTCTTT; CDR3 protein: CASSWGDGKIMAFF
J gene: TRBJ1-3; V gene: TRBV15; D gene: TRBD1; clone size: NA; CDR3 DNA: TGTGCCACCAGCAGAGACGGACAGGGGATATCTGGAAACACCATATATTTT; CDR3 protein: CATSRDGQGISGNTIYF
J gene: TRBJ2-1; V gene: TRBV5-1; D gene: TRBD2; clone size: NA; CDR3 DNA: TGCGCCAGCAGCTTGGGCCTCGGGGGGGATGAGCAGTTCTTC; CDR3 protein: CASSLGLGGDEQFF
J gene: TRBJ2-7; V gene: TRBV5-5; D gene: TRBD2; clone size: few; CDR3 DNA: TGTGCCAGCAGCTTGGCGAGACTAGCGGAAGAGCAGTACTTC; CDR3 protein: CASSLARLAEEQYF
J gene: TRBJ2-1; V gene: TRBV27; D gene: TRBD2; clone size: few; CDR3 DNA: TGTGCCAGCAGTGAAAGCGGGAGGGCCGGCAATGAGCAGTTCTTC; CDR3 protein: CASSESGRAGNEQFF
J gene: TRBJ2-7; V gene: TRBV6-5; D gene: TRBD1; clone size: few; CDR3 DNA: TGTGCCAGCAGTTTGTCAGGGGGAGCGAGCTCCTACGAGCAGTACTTC; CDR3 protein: CASSLSGGASSYEQYF
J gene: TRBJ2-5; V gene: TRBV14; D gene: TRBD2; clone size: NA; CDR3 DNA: TGTGCCAGCAGCCCAAAGACTAGCGGAATCTTAACCCAGTACTTC; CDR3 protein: CASSPKTSGILTQYF
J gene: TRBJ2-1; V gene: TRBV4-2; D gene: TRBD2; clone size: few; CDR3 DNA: TGTGCCAGCAGCCAAGTTGGTAGCGGGAGGGGCTCCTACAATGAGCAGTTCTTC; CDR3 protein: CASSQVGSGRGSYNEQFF
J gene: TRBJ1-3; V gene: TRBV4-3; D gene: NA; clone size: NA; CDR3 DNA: TGCGCCAGCAGCCAAGAAGCACCTTTCTCTGGAAACACCATATATTTT; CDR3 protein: CASSQEAPFSGNTIYF
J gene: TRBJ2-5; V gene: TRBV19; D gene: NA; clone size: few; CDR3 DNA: TGTGCCAGTAGTATAGGGAACAGTCAAGAGACCCAGTACTTC; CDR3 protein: CASSIGNSQETQYF
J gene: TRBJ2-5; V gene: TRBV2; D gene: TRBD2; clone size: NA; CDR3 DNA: TGTGCCAGCCCCCCTAGCGGGAGAGTGGAGACCCAGTACTTC; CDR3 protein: CASPPSGRVETQYF
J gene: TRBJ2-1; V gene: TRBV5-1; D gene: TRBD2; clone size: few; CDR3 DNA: TGCGCCAGCGGGCCTAGCGGGAATGGTGAGCAGTTCTTC; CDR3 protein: CASGPSGNGEQFF
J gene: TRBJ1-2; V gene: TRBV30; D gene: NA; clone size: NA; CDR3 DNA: TGTGCCTGGAGTGCGGGGGGAAACTATGGCTACACCTTC; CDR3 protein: CAWSAGGNYGYTF
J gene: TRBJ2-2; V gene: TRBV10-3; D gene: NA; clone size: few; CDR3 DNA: TGTGCCATCAGTGAGTCGGGACTGCCCCCCGGGGAGCTGTTTTTT; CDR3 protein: CAISESGLPPGELFF
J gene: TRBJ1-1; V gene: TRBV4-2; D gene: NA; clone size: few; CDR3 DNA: TGTGCCAGCAGCCAAGATGGGGGGTTGAACACTGAAGCTTTCTTT; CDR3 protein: CASSQDGGLNTEAFF
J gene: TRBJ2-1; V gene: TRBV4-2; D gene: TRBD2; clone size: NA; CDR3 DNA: TGTGCCAGCAGCCAAGATAGCGGGCTAGCAGGATACAATGAGCAGTTCTTC; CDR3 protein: CASSQDSGLAGYNEQFF
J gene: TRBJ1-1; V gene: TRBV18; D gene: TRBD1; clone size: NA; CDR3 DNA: TGTGCCAGCTCAGAGCAGACAGGGCGGGCCAATGAAGCTTTCTTT; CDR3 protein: CASSEQTGRANEAFF
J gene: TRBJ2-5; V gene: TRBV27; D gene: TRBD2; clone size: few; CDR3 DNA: TGTGCCAGCAGTTTAAGAGGGAGGGGAGAGACCCAGTACTTC; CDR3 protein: CASSLRGRGETQYF
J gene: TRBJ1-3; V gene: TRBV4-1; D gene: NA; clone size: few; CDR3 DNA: TGCGCCAGCAGCCAAGTGGATATGGGCTTCTCTGGAAACACCATATATTTT; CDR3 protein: CASSQVDMGFSGNTIYF
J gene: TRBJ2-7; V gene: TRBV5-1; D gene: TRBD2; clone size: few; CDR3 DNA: TGCGCCAGCAGCTTGGTCACGGGAGGAAGTGAGCAGTACTTC; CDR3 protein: CASSLVTGGSEQYF
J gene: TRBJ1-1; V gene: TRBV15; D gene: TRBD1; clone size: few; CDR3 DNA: TGTGCCACCAGCAAGACGCCGGGACAGGGGGTGGGCAACACTGAAGCTTTCTTT; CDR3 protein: CATSKTPGQGVGNTEAFF
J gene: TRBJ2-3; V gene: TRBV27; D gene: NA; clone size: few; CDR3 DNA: TGTGCCAGCAGCACCTTGAGACTTCTCACAGATACGCAGTATTTT; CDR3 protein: CASSTLRLLTDTQYF
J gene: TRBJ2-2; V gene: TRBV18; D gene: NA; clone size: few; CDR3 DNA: TGTGCCAGCTCACCGGGACAGAACACCGGGGAGCTGTTTTTT; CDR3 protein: CASSPGQNTGELFF
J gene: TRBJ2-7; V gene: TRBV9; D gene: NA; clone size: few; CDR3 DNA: TGTGCCAGCAGCCAAGAAGACAGCCTCTACGAGCAGTACTTC; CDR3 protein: CASSQEDSLYEQYF
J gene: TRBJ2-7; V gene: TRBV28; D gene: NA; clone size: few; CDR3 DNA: TGTGCCAGCAGTTCTCGACTTCTAAAGTACTTC; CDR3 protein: CASSSRLLKYF
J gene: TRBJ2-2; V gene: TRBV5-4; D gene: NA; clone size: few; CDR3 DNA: TGTGCCAGCAGCAGGGGAGGCGGAGTGGGGGAGCTGTTTTTT; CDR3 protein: CASSRGGGVGELFF
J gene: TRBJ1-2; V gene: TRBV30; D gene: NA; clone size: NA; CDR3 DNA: TGTGCCTGGAGTCGCGGCTATGGCTACACCTTC; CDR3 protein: CAWSRGYGYTF
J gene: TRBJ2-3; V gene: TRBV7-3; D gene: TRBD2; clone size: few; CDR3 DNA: TGTGCCAGCAGCGTAACTAGCGGGAGAGTAGATACGCAGTATTTT; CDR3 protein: CASSVTSGRVDTQYF
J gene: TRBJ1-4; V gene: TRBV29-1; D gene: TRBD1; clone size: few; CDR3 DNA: TGCAGCGTCCAAAGACAGGGTCTTAATGAAAAACTGTTTTTT; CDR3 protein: CSVQRQGLNEKLFF
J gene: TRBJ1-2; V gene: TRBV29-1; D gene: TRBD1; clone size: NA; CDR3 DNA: TGCAGCGTTGAAGATCTGAGGACAGGGGGCGAGGGCTACACCTTC; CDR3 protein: CSVEDLRTGGEGYTF
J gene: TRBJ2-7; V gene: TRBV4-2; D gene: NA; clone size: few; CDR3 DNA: TGTGCCAGCAGCCAAGATCCGGCGGGAAGCTCCTACGAGCAGTACTTC; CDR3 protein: CASSQDPAGSSYEQYF